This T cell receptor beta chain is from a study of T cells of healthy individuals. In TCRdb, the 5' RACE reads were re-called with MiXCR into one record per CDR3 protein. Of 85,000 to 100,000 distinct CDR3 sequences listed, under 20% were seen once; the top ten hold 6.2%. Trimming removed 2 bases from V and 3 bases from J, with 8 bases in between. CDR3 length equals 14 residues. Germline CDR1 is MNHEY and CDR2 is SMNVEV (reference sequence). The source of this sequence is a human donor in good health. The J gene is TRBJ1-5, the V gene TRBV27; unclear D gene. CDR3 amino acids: CASSLVRDNQPQHF. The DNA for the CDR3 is TGTGCCAGCAGTTTAGTGAGGGACAATCAGCCCCAGCATTTT.